The 2 T cell receptor beta chains reported below all come from one sample, sequenced in a study of CD8+CD57+ T cells in acquired aplastic anemia. It was patients with CD8+CD57+ cell expansion by flow cytometry who were chosen for sequencing. TCR beta VDJ and CDR3 profiling used genomic DNA as template. One entry per CDR3 protein, called by TCRdb with MiXCR from the reads. Of under 350,000 distinct CDR3 sequences in the sample, roughly 61% were seen once. Sequencing was performed on sorted CD4+, CD8+, or CD8+CD57+ T cells (not recorded which) from PBMCs. Receptors were obtained from a human donor with aplastic anemia.

This clonotype was counted ten times or more. The genes are TRBV9 and TRBJ2-7; a weak D match, TRBD1 (6 bases). The V end was cut by 3 bases, the J end by 1 base, with 11 bases between. CDR3 size: 14 residues. Germline assignment: CDR1 SGDLS and CDR2 YYNGEE. CDR3: CASSGLGGSYEQYF. DNA for the CDR3: TGTGCCAGCAGCGGTCTAGGGGGATCCTACGAGCAGTACTTC. Using reference TRBV9 and TRBJ2-7 for the parts outside the CDR3, the full variable domain is DSGVTQTPKHLITATGQRVTLRCSPRSGDLSVYWYQQSLDQGLQFLIQYYNGEERAKGNILERFSAQQFPDLHSELNLSSLELGDSALYFCASSGLGGSYEQYFGPGTRLTVT.

CDR3 protein: CASSQVGVGYEQYF. The CDR3 bases are TGTGCCAGCAGCCAAGTGGGGGTGGGGTACGAGCAGTACTTC. This chain connects TRBV14 to TRBJ2-7; D might be TRBD1 or TRBD2, each matching 5 bases. Germline CDR1 SGHDN, CDR2 FVKESK. V lost 1 base, J lost 4 bases, and 11 bases lay in between. This CDR3 region has 14 residues. Looking up the rest from reference TRBV14 and TRBJ2-7 gives the full variable domain: EAGVTQFPSHSVIEKGQTVTLRCDPISGHDNLYWYRRVMGKEIKFLLHFVKESKQDESGMPNNRFLAERTGGTYSTLKVQPAELEDSGVYFCASSQVGVGYEQYFGPGTRLTVT.